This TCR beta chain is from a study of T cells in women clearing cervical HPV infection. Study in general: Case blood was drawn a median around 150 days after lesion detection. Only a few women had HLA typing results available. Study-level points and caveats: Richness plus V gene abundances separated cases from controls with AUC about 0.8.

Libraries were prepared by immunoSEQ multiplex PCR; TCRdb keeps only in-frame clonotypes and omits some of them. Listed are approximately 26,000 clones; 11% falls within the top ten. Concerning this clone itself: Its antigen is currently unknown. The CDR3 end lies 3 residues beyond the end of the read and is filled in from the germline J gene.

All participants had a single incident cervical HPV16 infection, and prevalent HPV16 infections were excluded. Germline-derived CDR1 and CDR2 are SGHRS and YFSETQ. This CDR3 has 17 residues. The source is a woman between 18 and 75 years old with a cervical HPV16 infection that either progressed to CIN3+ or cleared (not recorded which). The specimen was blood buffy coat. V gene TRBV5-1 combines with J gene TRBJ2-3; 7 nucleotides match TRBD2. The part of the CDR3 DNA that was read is TGCGCCAGCAGCTTGGCGGGACTATCCCGTTCTCAAGAGACG. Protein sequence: CASSLAGLSRSQET. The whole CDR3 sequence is CASSLAGLSRSQETQYF.